The clone carrying this TCR beta chain was recorded once. As yet, its antigen is unknown. The germline V and J ends were trimmed by 0 bases and 3 bases, with 12 bases remaining between them. The CDR3 totals 15 residues. CDR1 is LGHNA, CDR2 YNFKEQ, per germline. The data were taken from a study of graft-versus-host responses after intestinal transplantation. Points from the study as a whole: Recipient marrow showed GvH clones, some seen first in ileum or blood.

Lymphocytes from graft epithelium and lamina propria were isolated. The data were produced by immunoSEQ multiplex PCR, yet TCRdb's version contains in-frame clones alone and is incomplete. In the table there are thousands of clones, over 80% of which are singletons. The chain has TRBV4-2 and TRBJ2-7; D unresolved. This receptor was taken from a human patient who received an intestinal transplant, so some T cells may come from the graft donor. The sequenced sample was ileum tissue, obtained about 130 days after transplant. CDR3 residues: CASSQDSAANYEQYF. The CDR3, as DNA: TGTGCCAGCAGCCAAGATTCGGCCGCGAACTACGAGCAGTACTTC.